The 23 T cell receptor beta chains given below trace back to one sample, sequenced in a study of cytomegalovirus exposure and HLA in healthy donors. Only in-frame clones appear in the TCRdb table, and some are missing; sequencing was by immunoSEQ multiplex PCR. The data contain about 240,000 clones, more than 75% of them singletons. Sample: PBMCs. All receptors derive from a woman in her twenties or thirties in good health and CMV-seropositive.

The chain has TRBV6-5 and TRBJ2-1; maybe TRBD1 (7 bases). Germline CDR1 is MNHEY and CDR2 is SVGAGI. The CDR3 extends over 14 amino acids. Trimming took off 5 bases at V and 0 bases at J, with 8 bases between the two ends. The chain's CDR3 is CASSQGGSYNEQFF. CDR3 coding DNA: TGTGCCAGCAGTCAGGGGGGCTCCTACAATGAGCAGTTCTTC.

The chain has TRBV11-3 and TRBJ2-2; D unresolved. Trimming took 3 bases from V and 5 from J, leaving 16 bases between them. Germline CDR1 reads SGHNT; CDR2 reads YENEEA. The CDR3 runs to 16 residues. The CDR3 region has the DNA TGTGCCAGCAGCTTCACGATGGGCCCTGGTACCGGGGAGCTGTTTTTT. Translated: CASSFTMGPGTGELFF.

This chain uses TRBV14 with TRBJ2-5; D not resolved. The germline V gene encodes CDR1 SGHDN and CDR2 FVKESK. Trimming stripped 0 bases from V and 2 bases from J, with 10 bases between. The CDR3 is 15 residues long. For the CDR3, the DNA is TGTGCCAGCAGCCAAGATGCGGAAGGACAAGAGACCCAGTACTTC. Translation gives CASSQDAEGQETQYF.

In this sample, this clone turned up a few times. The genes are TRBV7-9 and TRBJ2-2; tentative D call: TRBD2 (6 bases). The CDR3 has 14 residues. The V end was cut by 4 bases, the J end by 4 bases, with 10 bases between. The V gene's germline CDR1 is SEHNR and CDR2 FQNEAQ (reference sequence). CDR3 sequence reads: CASSWDSSTGELFF. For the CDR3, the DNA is TGTGCCAGCAGCTGGGACTCAAGCACCGGGGAGCTGTTTTTT. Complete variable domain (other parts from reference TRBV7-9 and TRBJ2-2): DTGVSQNPRHKITKRGQNVTFRCDPISEHNRLYWYRQTLGQGPEFLTYFQNEAQLEKSRLLSDRFSAERPKGSFSTLEIQRTEQGDSAMYLCASSWDSSTGELFFGEGSRLTVL.

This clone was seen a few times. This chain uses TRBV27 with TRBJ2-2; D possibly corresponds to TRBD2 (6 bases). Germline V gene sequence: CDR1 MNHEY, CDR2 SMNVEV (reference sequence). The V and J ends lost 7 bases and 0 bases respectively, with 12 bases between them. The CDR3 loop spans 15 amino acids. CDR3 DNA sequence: TGTGCCAGCAAGGAACTAGCCCCGAACACCGGGGAGCTGTTTTTT. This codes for CASKELAPNTGELFF.

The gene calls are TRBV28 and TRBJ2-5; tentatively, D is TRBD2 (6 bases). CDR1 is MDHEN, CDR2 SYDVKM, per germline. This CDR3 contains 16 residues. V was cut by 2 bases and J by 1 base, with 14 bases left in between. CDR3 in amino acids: CASSLGGSGSQETQYF. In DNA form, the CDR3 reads TGTGCCAGCAGTTTAGGAGGTAGCGGTTCCCAAGAGACCCAGTACTTC.

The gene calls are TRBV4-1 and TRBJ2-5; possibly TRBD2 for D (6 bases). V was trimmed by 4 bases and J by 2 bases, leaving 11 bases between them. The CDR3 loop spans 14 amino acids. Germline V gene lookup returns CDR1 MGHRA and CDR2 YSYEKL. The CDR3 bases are TGCGCCAGCAGCCTTCGGACTAATCAAGAGACCCAGTACTTC. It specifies CASSLRTNQETQYF.

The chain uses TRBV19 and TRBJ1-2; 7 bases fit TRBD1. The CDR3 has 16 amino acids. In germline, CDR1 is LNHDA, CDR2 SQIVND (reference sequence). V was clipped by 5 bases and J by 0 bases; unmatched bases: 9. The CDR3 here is CASSVGTAYTNYGYTF. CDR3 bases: TGTGCCAGTAGTGTCGGGACAGCCTACACTAACTATGGCTACACCTTC.

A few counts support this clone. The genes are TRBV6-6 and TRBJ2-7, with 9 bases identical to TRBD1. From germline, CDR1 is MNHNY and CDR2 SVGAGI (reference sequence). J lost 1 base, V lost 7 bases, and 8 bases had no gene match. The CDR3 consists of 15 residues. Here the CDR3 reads CASTTSGTGSYEQYF. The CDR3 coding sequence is TGTGCCAGCACTACATCTGGGACAGGGTCCTACGAGCAGTACTTC.

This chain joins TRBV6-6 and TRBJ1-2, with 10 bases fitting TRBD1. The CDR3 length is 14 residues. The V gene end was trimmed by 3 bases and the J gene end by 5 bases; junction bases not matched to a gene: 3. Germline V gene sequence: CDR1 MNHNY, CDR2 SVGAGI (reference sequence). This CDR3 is CASSYLGQGYGYTF. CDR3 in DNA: TGTGCCAGCAGTTATTTGGGACAGGGGTATGGCTACACCTTC.

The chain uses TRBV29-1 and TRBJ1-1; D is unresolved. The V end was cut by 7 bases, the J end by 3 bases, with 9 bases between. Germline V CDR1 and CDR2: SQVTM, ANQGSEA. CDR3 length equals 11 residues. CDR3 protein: CSAHRDTEAFF. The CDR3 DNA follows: TGCAGCGCCCACCGGGACACTGAAGCTTTCTTT. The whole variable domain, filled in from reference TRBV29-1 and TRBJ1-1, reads SAVISQKPSRDICQRGTSLTIQCQVDSQVTMMFWYRQQPGQSLTLIATANQGSEATYESGFVIDKFPISRPNLTFSTLTVSNMSPEDSSIYLCSAHRDTEAFFGQGTRLTVV.

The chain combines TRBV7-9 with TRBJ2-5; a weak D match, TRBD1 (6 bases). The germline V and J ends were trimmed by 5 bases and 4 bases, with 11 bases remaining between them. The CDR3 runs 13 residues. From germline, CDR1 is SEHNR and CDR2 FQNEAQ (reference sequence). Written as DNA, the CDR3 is TGTGCCAGCAGCGGGACAAAAGGAGAGACCCAGTACTTC. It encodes CASSGTKGETQYF.

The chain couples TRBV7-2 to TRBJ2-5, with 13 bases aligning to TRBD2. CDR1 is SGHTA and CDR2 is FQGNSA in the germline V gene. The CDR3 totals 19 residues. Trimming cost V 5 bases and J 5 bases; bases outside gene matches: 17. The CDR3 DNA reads TGTGCCAGCAGCAGAAAGACAGGGCGGACTAGCGGGAGTGGGGAGACCCAGTACTTC. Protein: CASSRKTGRTSGSGETQYF.

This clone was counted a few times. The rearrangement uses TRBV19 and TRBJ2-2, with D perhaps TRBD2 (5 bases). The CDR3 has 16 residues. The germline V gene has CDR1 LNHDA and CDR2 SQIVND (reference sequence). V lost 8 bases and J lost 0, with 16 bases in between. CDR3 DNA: TGTGCCAGTTCAACCTTCGGGGTTGCGAACACCGGGGAGCTGTTTTTT. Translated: CASSTFGVANTGELFF. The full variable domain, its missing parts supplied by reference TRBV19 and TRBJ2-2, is DGGITQSPKYLFRKEGQNVTLSCEQNLNHDAMYWYRQDPGQGLRLIYYSQIVNDFQKGDIAEGYSVSREKKESFPLTVTSAQKNPTAFYLCASSTFGVANTGELFFGEGSRLTVL.

CDR3: CASSSDSRGEKLFF. CDR3 nucleotide sequence: TGTGCCAGCAGCTCGGACAGTAGGGGTGAAAAACTGTTTTTT. V and J are TRBV5-4 and TRBJ1-4, with a weak D call TRBD1 (6 bases). Trimming shortened V by 3 bases and J by 7 bases, and 13 bases separated the two germline ends. The CDR3 totals 14 residues. Looked up from germline, CDR1 is SGHNT and CDR2 is YYREEE (reference sequence).

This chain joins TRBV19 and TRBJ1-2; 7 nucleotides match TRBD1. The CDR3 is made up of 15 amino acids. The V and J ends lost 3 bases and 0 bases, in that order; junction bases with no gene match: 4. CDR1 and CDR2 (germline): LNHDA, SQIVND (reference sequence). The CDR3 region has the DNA TGTGCCAGTAGTATTCGAGGGGGCACTAACTATGGCTACACCTTC. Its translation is CASSIRGGTNYGYTF.

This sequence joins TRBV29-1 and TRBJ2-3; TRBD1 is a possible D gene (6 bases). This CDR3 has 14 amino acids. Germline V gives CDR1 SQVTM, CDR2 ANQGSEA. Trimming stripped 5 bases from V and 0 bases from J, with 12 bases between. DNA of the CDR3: TGCAGCGTTACCGGGACACTGAGCACAGATACGCAGTATTTT. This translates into CSVTGTLSTDTQYF.

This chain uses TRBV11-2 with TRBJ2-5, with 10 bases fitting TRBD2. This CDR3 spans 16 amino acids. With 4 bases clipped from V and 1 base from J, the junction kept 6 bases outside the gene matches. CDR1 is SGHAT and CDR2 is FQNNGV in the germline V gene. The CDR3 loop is CASSSRTSGSQETQYF. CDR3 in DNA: TGTGCCAGCAGCTCCCGGACTAGCGGCTCCCAAGAGACCCAGTACTTC.

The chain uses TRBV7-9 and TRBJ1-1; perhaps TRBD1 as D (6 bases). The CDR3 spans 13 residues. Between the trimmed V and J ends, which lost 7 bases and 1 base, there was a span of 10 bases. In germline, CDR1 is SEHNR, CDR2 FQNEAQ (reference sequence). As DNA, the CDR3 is TGTGCCAGCAACCGGGACACGAACACTGAAGCTTTCTTT. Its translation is CASNRDTNTEAFF.

The CDR3 spells CASSTPDSRSGNTIYF. CDR3 in DNA: TGTGCCAGTAGTACCCCGGACAGCCGCTCTGGAAACACCATATATTTT. V and J are TRBV19 and TRBJ1-3; D may be TRBD1 (6 bases). The CDR3 sequence is 16 residues long. V lost 4 bases to trimming and J lost 0 bases, with 13 bases between them. Germline lookup yields CDR1 LNHDA and CDR2 SQIVND (reference sequence).

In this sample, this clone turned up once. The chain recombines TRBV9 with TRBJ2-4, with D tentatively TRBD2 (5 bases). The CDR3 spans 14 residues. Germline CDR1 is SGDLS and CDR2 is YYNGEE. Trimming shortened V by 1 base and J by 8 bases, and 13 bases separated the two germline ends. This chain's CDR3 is CASSVRELRDIQYF. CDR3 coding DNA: TGTGCCAGCAGCGTAAGGGAGCTCCGGGACATTCAGTACTTC.

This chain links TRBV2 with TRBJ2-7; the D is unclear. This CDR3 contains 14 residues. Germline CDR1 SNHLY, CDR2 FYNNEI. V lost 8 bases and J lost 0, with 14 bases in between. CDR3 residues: CASYVGGYSYEQYF. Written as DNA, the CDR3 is TGTGCCAGCTATGTTGGCGGTTACTCCTACGAGCAGTACTTC.

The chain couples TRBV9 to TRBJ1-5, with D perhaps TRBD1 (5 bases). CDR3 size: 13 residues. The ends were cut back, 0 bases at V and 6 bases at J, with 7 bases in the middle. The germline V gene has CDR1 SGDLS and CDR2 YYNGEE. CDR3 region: CASSVGGSQPQHF. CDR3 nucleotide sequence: TGTGCCAGCAGCGTAGGGGGCTCTCAGCCCCAGCATTTT. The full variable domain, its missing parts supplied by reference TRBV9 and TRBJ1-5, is DSGVTQTPKHLITATGQRVTLRCSPRSGDLSVYWYQQSLDQGLQFLIQYYNGEERAKGNILERFSAQQFPDLHSELNLSSLELGDSALYFCASSVGGSQPQHFGDGTRLSIL.